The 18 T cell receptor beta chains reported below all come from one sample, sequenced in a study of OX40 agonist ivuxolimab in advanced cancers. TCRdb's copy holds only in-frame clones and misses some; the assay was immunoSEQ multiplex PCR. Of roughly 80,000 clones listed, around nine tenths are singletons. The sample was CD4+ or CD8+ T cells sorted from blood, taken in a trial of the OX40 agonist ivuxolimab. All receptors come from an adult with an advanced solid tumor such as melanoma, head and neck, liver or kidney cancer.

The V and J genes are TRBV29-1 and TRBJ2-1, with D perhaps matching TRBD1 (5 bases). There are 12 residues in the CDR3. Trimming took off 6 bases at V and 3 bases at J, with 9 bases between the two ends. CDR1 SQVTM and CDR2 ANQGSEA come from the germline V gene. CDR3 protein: CSVAQDYNEQFF. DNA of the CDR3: TGCAGCGTGGCACAGGACTACAATGAGCAGTTCTTC.

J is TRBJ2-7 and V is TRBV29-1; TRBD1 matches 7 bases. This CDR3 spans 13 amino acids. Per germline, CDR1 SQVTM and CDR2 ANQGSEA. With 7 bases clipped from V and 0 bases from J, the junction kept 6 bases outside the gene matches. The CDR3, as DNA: TGCAGCGCTCGGACAGGCTTCTCCTACGAGCAGTACTTC. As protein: CSARTGFSYEQYF.

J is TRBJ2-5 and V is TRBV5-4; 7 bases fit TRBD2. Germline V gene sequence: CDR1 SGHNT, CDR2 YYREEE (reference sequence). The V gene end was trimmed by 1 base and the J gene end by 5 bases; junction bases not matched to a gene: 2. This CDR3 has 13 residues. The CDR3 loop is CASSLRGGETQYF. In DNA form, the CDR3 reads TGTGCCAGCAGCTTGAGGGGAGGGGAGACCCAGTACTTC.

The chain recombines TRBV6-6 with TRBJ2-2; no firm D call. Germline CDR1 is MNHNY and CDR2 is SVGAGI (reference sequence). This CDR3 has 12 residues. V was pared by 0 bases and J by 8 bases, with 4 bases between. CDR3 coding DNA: TGTGCCAGCAGTTACTCGGATGGGGAGCTGTTTTTT. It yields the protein CASSYSDGELFF.

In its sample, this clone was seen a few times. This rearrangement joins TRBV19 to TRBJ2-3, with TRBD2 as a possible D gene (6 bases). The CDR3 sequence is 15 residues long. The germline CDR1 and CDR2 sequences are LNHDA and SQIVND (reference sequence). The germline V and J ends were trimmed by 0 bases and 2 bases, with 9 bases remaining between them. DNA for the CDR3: TGTGCCAGTAGTATAGATCGGGGGTTCACAGATACGCAGTATTTT. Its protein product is CASSIDRGFTDTQYF.

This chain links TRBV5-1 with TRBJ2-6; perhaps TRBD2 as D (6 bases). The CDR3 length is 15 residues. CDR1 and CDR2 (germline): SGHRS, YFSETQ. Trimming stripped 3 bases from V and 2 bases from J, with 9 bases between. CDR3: CASSSAGPGANVLTF. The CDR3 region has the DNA TGCGCCAGCAGCTCCGCGGGACCTGGGGCCAACGTCCTGACTTTC.

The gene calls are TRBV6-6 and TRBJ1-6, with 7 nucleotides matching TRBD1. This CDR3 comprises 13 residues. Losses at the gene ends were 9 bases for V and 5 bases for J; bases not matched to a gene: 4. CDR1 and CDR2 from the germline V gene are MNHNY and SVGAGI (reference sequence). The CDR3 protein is CASSGQHNSPLHF. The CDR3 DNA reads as TGTGCCAGTTCGGGACAGCATAATTCACCCCTCCACTTT.

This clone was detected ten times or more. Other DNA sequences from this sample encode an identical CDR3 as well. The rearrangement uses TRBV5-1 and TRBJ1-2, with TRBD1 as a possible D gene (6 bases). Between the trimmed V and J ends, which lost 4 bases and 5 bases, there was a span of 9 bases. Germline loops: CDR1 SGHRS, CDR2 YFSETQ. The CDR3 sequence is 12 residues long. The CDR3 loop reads CASSLGQYGYTF. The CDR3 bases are TGCGCCAGCAGCCTCGGACAGTATGGCTACACCTTC.

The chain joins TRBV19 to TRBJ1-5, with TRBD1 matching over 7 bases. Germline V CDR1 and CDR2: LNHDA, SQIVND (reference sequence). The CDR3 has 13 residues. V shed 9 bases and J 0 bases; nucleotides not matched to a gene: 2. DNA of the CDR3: TGTGCCAGCGGGACAGCTAGCAATCAGCCCCAGCATTTT. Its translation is CASGTASNQPQHF. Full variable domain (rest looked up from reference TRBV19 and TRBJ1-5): DGGITQSPKYLFRKEGQNVTLSCEQNLNHDAMYWYRQDPGQGLRLIYYSQIVNDFQKGDIAEGYSVSREKKESFPLTVTSAQKNPTAFYLCASGTASNQPQHFGDGTRLSIL.

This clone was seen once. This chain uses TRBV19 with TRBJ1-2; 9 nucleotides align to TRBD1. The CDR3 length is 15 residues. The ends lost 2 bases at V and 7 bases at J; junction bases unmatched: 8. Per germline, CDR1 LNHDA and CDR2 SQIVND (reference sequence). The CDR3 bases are TGTGCCAGTAGTATACCACCGGGACAGGGAGTTGGCTACACCTTC. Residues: CASSIPPGQGVGYTF. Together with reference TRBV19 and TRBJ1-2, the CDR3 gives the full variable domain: DGGITQSPKYLFRKEGQNVTLSCEQNLNHDAMYWYRQDPGQGLRLIYYSQIVNDFQKGDIAEGYSVSREKKESFPLTVTSAQKNPTAFYLCASSIPPGQGVGYTFGSGTRLTVV.

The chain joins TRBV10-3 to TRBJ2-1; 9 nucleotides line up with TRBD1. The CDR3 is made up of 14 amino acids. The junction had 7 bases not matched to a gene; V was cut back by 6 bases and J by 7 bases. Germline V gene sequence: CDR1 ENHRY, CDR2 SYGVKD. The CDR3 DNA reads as TGTGCCATCAGAGCAGACAGGGGGGGAAATGAGCAGTTCTTC. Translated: CAIRADRGGNEQFF.

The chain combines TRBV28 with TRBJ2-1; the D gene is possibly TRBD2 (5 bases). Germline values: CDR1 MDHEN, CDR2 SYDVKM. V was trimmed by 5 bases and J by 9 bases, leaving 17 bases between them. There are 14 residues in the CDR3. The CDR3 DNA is TGTGCCAGCAGTCTTAGTGGGCCACGGGGTGAGCAGTTCTTC. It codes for CASSLSGPRGEQFF.

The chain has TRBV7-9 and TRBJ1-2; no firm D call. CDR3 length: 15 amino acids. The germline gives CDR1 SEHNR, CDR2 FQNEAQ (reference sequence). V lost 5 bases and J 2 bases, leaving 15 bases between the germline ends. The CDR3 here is CASSPPAPANYGYTF. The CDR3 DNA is TGTGCCAGCAGCCCCCCCGCCCCAGCAAACTATGGCTACACCTTC.

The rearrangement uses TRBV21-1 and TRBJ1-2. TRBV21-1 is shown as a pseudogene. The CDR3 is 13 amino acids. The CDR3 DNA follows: TGTGCCAGCAGCAAAGGGACGGCCTATGGCTACACCTTC. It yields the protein CASSKGTAYGYTF.

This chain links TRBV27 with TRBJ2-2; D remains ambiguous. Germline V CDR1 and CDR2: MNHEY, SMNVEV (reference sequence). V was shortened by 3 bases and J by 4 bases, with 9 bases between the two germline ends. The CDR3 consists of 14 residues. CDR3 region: CASSFSRTTGELFF. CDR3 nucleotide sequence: TGTGCCAGCAGTTTCAGTCGGACCACCGGGGAGCTGTTTTTT.

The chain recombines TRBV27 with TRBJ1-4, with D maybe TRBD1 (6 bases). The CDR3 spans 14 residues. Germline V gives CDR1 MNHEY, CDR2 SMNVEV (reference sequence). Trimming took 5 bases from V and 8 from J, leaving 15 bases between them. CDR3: CASSVYRVGEKLFF. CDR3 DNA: TGTGCCAGCAGTGTCTACAGGGTGGGAGAAAAACTGTTTTTT.

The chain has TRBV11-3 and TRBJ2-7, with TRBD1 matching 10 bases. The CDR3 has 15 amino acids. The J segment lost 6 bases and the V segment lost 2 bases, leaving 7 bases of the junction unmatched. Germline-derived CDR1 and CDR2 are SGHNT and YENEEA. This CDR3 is CASSLSWTGGSEQYF. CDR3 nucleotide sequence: TGTGCCAGCAGCTTATCATGGACAGGGGGGAGCGAGCAGTACTTC.

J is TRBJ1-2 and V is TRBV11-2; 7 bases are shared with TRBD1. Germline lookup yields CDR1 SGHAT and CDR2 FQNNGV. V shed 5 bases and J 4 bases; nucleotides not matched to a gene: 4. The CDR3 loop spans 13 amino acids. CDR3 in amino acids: CASSPTGVYGYTF. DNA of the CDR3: TGTGCCAGCAGCCCCACAGGGGTCTATGGCTACACCTTC.